This TCR beta chain was captured by sequencing in a study of CD8+ T cells in alopecia areata listed by TCRdb under 2018. Notes on the research overall: Treated patients were enrolled in an open-label pilot trial of oral tofacitinib at 5 to 10 mg twice daily for moderate-to-severe alopecia areata. The RNA source kit depended on sample type: the PAXgene miRNA kit for fixed scalp, the miRNeasy kit for PBMCs, and the RNeasy kit for mouse skin. On the human side, TCRbeta sequencing was run on scalp tissue and on sorted CD4+ and CD8+ peripheral blood T cells from healthy controls and from alopecia areata patients with either patchy or totalis/universalis disease. Scalp clonality was compared among normal scalp (n=4), patchy alopecia areata scalp (n=8), and alopecia totalis/universalis scalp (n=8). The study used high-throughput TCRbeta sequencing to examine T cell clonal expansion in alopecia areata, in both the C3H/HeJ mouse model and human patients. Patients stayed on tofacitinib for 6 to 18 months and then had 6 months of follow-up off drug so that delayed response and recurrence could be assessed. Patients on tofacitinib were biopsied at baseline and after 4 and 24 weeks of treatment, and several of the patients also had a later scalp biopsy. immunoSEQ multiplex PCR using 35 Vbeta forward primers and 13 Jbeta reverse primers was used to amplify TCRbeta CDR3 regions. The study at large found these results: Shared TCR sequences between patients were less evident than in mice, which may be partly attributable to HLA diversity in the patient population. Scalp TCR repertoire analysis is complicated because resident alphabeta T cells in normal human skin are also sequenced, whereas mouse skin is dominated by gammadelta T cells. Higher clonality and more expanded CD8+ clones were observed in lesional scalp than in normal scalp, particularly in alopecia totalis/universalis, a finding suggestive of antigenic drive.

The intended sense of this specimen's time point label: baseline before oral tofacitinib. Peripheral blood and lesional scalp punch biopsies were obtained from patients with alopecia areata. PBMCs were isolated by density centrifugation and stained for CD3, CD4 and CD8, after which CD4+ and CD8+ T cells were sorted on a FACSAria. With respect to this clone: No cognate antigen has been identified for it. It has no much larger one-base neighbor in the sample; base qualities were not kept.

Here V drops 6 bases and J drops 1 base, and the junction holds 2 bases not matched to any gene. For CDR1 and CDR2, the germline V gene lists MGHRA and YSYEKL. Spanning cysteine to phenylalanine, the CDR3 consists of 14 amino acids. The read is trimmed to its CDR3 DNA, 42 bases read in frame from base 1. The method was the immunoSEQ multiplex PCR assay. For TCR sequencing, RNA was extracted from every sample and reverse transcribed into cDNA to serve as template. SuperScript III was used to make first-strand cDNA, primed with a 2:1 mix of oligo-dT and random hexamers. A synthetic immune receptor repertoire was used to assess amplification bias, and residual bias was removed computationally. The original methods were these. Raw reads were preprocessed to remove errors, and CDR3 was defined according to IMGT conventions as the region from the conserved cysteine to phenylalanine. Clonality was computed as 1 minus the Shannon entropy, with the entropy normalized by log2 of the number of productive unique TCRs. CD4 or CD8 identity of scalp clones was inferred by cross-referencing scalp TCRbeta sequences with sorted blood CD4 and CD8 repertoires. TCRdb's version of the immuneACCESS table is confined to in-frame rearrangements and falls short of the full clone set. An unresolved V gene accounts for under half of the shortfall where checked; the remainder is of unknown origin. That table supplies the V and J calls and clone size; D and trimming were determined from the DNA. The sample table shows about 150,000 clones, and 87% are seen once. The ten biggest clones cover about 15% of the sample.

The source is a human donor with alopecia areata. The chain joins TRBV4-1 to TRBJ2-1, with 8 junctional bases fitting TRBD2. The sample here was CD8+ T cells sorted from blood, taken at week 0. CDR3 reads: CASSTGGSYNEQFF. In nucleotide form, the sequence is TGCGCCAGCAGTACGGGGGGGTCCTACAATGAGCAGTTCTTC.